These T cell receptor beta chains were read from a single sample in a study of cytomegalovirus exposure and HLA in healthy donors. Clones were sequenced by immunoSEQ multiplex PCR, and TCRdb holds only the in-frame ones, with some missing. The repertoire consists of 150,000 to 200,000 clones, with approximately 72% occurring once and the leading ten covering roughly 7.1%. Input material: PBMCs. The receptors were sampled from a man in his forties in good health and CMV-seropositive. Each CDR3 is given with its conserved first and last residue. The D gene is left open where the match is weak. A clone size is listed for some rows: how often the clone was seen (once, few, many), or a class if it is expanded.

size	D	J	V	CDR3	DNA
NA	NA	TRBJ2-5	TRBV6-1	CASSDPGRKTQYF	TGTGCCAGCAGCGACCCCGGGAGAAAGACCCAGTACTTC
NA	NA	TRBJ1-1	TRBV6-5	CASGYLDSSLNTEAFF	TGTGCCAGCGGTTACCTCGACTCCAGTTTGAACACTGAAGCTTTCTTT
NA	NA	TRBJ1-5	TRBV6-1	CASSEAGGGNQPQHF	TGTGCCAGCAGTGAAGCCGGCGGCGGCAATCAGCCCCAGCATTTT
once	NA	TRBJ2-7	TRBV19	CATIGRDTYEQYF	TGTGCCACTATTGGCAGGGATACCTACGAGCAGTACTTC
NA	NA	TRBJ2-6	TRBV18	CASSPFHRGGSGANVLTF	TGTGCCAGCTCACCCTTTCACAGGGGGGGCTCTGGGGCCAACGTCCTGACTTTC
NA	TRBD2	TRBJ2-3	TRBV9	CASSLGEKAGGLSDTQYF	TGTGCCAGCAGCCTTGGAGAAAAAGCGGGGGGGCTGTCAGATACGCAGTATTTT
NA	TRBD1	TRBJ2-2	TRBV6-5	CASRSTGTGELFF	TGTGCCAGCAGGTCGACAGGGACCGGGGAGCTGTTTTTT
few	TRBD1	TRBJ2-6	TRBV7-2	CASSFGWDREISGANVLTF	TGTGCCAGCAGCTTTGGGTGGGACAGGGAGATCTCTGGGGCCAACGTCCTGACTTTC
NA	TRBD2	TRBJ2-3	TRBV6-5	CASSYRGLASTDTQYF	TGTGCCAGCAGTTACAGGGGACTAGCGAGCACAGATACGCAGTATTTT
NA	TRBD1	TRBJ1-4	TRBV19	CASRTGQARNEKLFF	TGTGCCAGTAGAACGGGACAGGCAAGGAATGAAAAACTGTTTTTT
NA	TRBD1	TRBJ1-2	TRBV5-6	CASSVPTGEGYTF	TGTGCCAGCAGCGTACCGACAGGGGAAGGCTACACCTTC
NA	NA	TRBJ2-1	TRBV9	CASSVGTTTGHNEQFF	TGTGCCAGCAGCGTAGGGACTACCACAGGACACAATGAGCAGTTCTTC
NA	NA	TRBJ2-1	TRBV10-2	CASSESSGRGEFF	TGCGCCAGCAGTGAGTCATCTGGGAGAGGCGAGTTCTTC
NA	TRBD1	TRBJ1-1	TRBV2	CASSESRTGQTEAFF	TGTGCCAGCAGTGAATCCCGGACAGGGCAAACTGAAGCTTTCTTT
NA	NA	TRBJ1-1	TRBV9	CASSVGGSGTEAFF	TGTGCCAGCAGCGTAGGTGGGAGTGGGACTGAAGCTTTCTTT
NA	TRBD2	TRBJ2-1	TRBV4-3	CASSQDGRLAGVGEQFF	TGCGCCAGCAGCCAAGATGGAAGACTAGCGGGGGTAGGTGAGCAGTTCTTC
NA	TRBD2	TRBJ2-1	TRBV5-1	CASSNTLAGSYNEQFF	TGCGCCAGCAGCAACACCCTAGCGGGGTCCTACAATGAGCAGTTCTTC